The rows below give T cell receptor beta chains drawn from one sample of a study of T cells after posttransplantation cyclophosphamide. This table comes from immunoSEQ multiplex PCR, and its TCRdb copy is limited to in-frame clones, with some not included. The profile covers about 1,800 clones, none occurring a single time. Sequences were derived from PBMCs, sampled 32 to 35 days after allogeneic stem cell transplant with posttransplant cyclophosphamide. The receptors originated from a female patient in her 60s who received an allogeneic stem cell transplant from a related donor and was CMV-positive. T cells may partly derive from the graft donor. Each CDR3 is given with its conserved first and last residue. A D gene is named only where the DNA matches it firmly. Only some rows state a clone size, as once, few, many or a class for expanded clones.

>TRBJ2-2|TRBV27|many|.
TGTGCCAGCAGTCCATCCACAGGGTTTGAGGAGCTGTTTTTT
CASSPSTGFEELFF
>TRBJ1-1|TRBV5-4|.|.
TGTGCCAGCAGCACTCAGGGGATTGAATCTTTCTTT
CASSTQGIESFF
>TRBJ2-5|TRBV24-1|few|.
TGTGCCACCAGTGATACCCTGACGGGCGGGGGCGGGACCCAGTACTTC
CATSDTLTGGGGTQYF
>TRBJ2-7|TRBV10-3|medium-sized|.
TGTGCCATCAGTGACCTACAGGTCGGGCAGTACTTC
CAISDLQVGQYF
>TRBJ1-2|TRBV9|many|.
TGTGCCAGCAGCGTAGGGGGGGACTATGGCTACACCTTC
CASSVGGDYGYTF
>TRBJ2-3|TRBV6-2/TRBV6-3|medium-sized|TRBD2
TGTGCCAGCAGGGGTCTAGCGGGGGGGCCAGATACGCAGTATTTT
CASRGLAGGPDTQYF
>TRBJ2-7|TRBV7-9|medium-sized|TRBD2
TGTGCCAGCAGCCGTCTAGCGGGGACGGTCTACGAGCAGTACTTC
CASSRLAGTVYEQYF
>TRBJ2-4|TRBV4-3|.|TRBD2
TGCGCCAGCAGCCAAGATAGGCTAGCGGGGTACATTCAGTACTTC
CASSQDRLAGYIQYF
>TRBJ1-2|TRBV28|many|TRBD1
TGTGCCAGTATTAAACAGGGGGACTATGGCTACACCTTC
CASIKQGDYGYTF
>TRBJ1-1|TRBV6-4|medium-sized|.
TGTGCCAGCAGTGCCCAGGTGAACACTGAAGCTTTCTTT
CASSAQVNTEAFF
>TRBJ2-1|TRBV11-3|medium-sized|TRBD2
TGTGCCAGCAGTTCAAGCGGGGGCTCCTACAATGAGCAGTTCTTC
CASSSSGGSYNEQFF
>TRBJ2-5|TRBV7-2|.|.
TGTGCCAGCAGCTTCAAAGAGACCCAGTACTTC
CASSFKETQYF
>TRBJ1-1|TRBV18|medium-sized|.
TGTGCCAGCTCGTTCGGGATGACAGGCACTGAAGCTTTCTTT
CASSFGMTGTEAFF
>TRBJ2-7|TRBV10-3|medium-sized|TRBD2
TGTGCCATCACTCAGACTAGCGGGGCCTACGAGCAGTACTTC
CAITQTSGAYEQYF
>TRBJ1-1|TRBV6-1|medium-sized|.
TGTGCCAGCAGTCAAGCCTCCTCCCGGGAAGCTTTCTTT
CASSQASSREAFF
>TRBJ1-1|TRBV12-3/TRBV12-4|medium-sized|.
TGTGCCAGCAGTTCGTCCGGGGGGCCGAGAGCTTTCTTT
CASSSSGGPRAFF
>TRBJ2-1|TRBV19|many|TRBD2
TGTGCCAGTAGTATAGGCGGTAGCGGGACCTTTTACAATGAGCAGTTCTTC
CASSIGGSGTFYNEQFF
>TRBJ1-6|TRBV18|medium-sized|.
TGTGCCAGCTCACCACAGGAGGGGATTAGTTCACCCCTCCACTTT
CASSPQEGISSPLHF
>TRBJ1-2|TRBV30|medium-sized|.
TGTGCCTGGACCTTGGACTCCGGCGGCTACACCTTC
CAWTLDSGGYTF
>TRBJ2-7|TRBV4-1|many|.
TGCGCCAGCAGCCAAGAAAAACATACCAGCTACGAGCAGTACTTC
CASSQEKHTSYEQYF
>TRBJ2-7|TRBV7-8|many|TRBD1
TGTGCCAGCAGCCCCAACAGGGGGTACCTTTACGAGCAGTACTTC
CASSPNRGYLYEQYF
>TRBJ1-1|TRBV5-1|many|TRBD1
TGCGCCAGCACCGAAGGACAGGGAAACACTGAAGCTTTCTTT
CASTEGQGNTEAFF
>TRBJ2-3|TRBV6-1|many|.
TGTGCCAGCAGTACCCGTTCCGGGACGCAGTATTTT
CASSTRSGTQYF
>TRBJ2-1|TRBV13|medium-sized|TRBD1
TGTGCCAGCAGCCCATCCGGGACAGGGGAAAATGAGCAGTTCTTC
CASSPSGTGENEQFF
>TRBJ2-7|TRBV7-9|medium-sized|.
TGTGCCATCGAAGGCAGCTACGAGCAGTACTTC
CAIEGSYEQYF
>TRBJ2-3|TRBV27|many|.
TGTGCCAGCGGAGGGTGGACAGGTACCACAGATACGCAGTATTTT
CASGGWTGTTDTQYF
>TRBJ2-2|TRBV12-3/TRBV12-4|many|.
TGTGCCAGCAGTCGAATCGACAGAAACACCGGGGAGCTGTTTTTT
CASSRIDRNTGELFF
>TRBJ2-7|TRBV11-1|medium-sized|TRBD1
TGTGCCAGCAGCTACGGGACAGCATCCTACGAGCAGTACTTC
CASSYGTASYEQYF
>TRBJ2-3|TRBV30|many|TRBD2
TGTGCCTGGAGATTAGCGGGGGGGGGAGATACGCAGTATTTT
CAWRLAGGGDTQYF
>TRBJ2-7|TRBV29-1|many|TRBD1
TGCAGCGTTGAATCTCCACAGGGGGATCTGAACGAGCAGTACTTC
CSVESPQGDLNEQYF
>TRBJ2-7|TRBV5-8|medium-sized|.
TGTGCCAGCAGCTTGGCCTACTACGAGCAGTACTTC
CASSLAYYEQYF
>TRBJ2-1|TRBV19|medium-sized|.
TGTGCCAGTAGTAGTAGCGGCTCCTACAATGAGCAGTTCTTC
CASSSSGSYNEQFF
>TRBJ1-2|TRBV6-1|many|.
TGTGCCAGCAGTGAAGCCTACAGGGTCTTTAACGGCTACACCTTC
CASSEAYRVFNGYTF
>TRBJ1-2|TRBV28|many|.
TGTGCCAGCAGTTTCTCGTCAGGGGCGGTAGGTGGCTACACCTTC
CASSFSSGAVGGYTF
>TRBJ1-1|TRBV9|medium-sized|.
TGTGCCAGCAGCGTAGAAGCGAAAAACACTGAAGCTTTCTTT
CASSVEAKNTEAFF
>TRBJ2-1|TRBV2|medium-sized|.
TGTGCCAGCAGTGTTGGGTGGGGGCTTGGGGAGCAGTTCTTC
CASSVGWGLGEQFF
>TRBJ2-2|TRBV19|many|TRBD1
TGTGCCAGTAGTATCCCTTTCTTGACAGGGGGTAAGAACACCGGGGAGCTGTTTTTT
CASSIPFLTGGKNTGELFF
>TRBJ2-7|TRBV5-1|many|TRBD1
TGCGCCAGCAGCCGCGGGGACAGGGTTTCCTACGAGCAGTACTTC
CASSRGDRVSYEQYF
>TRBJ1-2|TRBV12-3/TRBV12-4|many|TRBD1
TGTGCCAGCAGTCAAGACAGGGCCGGCCGGGGAGATGGCTACACCTTC
CASSQDRAGRGDGYTF
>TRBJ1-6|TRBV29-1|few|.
TGCAGCGACGAAGCCTTCTATAATTCACCCCTCCACTTT
CSDEAFYNSPLHF
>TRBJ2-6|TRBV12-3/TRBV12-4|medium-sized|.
TGTGCCAGCTTGGACAGTGCTACCGGGGCCAACGTCCTGACTTTC
CASLDSATGANVLTF
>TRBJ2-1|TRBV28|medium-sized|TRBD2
TGTGCCAGCAGTATCCCCGGGGGGTGGCATGAGCAGTTCTTC
CASSIPGGWHEQFF